One T cell receptor (beta chain) is described in this entry. Its antigen is currently unknown. A read error may account for a junction end that differs from germline. Within the sample, other DNA sequences also encode this same CDR3. This entry belongs to a study of cytomegalovirus exposure and HLA in healthy donors. Study-wide context: Within the Caucasian-associated ancestry cluster were around four fifths of the roughly 400 genotyped donors.

Germline V lookup: CDR1 SGHRS, CDR2 YFSETQ. The CDR3 contains 18 residues. The PCR contained 60 Vbeta and 13 Jbeta primers. Using immunoSEQ multiplex PCR, the repertoire was profiled, and TCRdb retains in-frame clones only, with some absent. The data hold approximately 95,000 clones, with approximately 81% observed a single time. Study-level findings and limits: Listed as cytomegalovirus-associated were 150 or so TCR beta chains. Some V segments, including TRBV6-2 and TRBV6-3, were excluded as indistinguishable.

What was sequenced was PBMCs. The sequence came from a woman in her 70s in good health and CMV-seropositive. The J gene is TRBJ2-3, the V gene TRBV5-1, with 9 bases identical to TRBD2. The CDR3 region is CASSLRRRLAGSVDTQYF. The CDR3, as DNA: TGCGCTAGCAGCTTGAGGAGACGGCTAGCGGGAAGCGTGGATACGCAGTATTTT.